Listed below are T cell receptor beta chains from one sample, sequenced in a study of cytomegalovirus exposure and HLA in healthy donors. Assay used: immunoSEQ multiplex PCR; TCRdb lists only in-frame clones, some missing. Of around 200,000 clones detected, around 83% appear once; the ten largest clones hold 1.3% to 1.5%. Material: PBMCs. The source is a girl between 5 and 17 years old in good health and CMV-seronegative. The CDR3 runs from the conserved cysteine through the conserved F or W. The order of the fields is D gene, clone size, V gene, CDR3 length, J gene, CDR3 DNA, CDR3 protein. The D gene is left open where the match is weak. Clone size is not always given. Where it is, it says once, few, many or a class for expanded clones.

D gene: .
clone size: .
V gene: TRBV19
CDR3 length: 11
J gene: TRBJ1-6
CDR3 DNA: TGTGCCAGTAGTGCCCGAAGCAGGGTAGTATTT
CDR3 protein: CASSARSRVVF

D gene: TRBD1
clone size: .
V gene: TRBV5-6
CDR3 length: 18
J gene: TRBJ1-5
CDR3 DNA: TGTGCCAGCAGCTTTTGGCAGGGGGCAAGCTATAGCAATCAGCCCCAGCATTTT
CDR3 protein: CASSFWQGASYSNQPQHF

D gene: .
clone size: once
V gene: TRBV2
CDR3 length: 11
J gene: TRBJ2-3
CDR3 DNA: TGTGCCAGCAGTCGGACTAATACGCAGTATTTT
CDR3 protein: CASSRTNTQYF

D gene: .
clone size: .
V gene: TRBV7-7
CDR3 length: 16
J gene: TRBJ2-5
CDR3 DNA: TGTGCTAGCAGCTTAGGGAGACTAGTCGGGGTTGGCACCCAGTACTTC
CDR3 protein: CASSLGRLVGVGTQYF

D gene: .
clone size: .
V gene: TRBV27
CDR3 length: 14
J gene: TRBJ2-2
CDR3 DNA: TGTGCCAGCAGTGGGACTCGATACACCGGGGAGCTGTTTTTT
CDR3 protein: CASSGTRYTGELFF

D gene: TRBD2
clone size: .
V gene: TRBV30
CDR3 length: 20
J gene: TRBJ2-5
CDR3 DNA: TGTGCCTGGAGCAACATGGAAGGGACTAGCGGGGGGTATGACCAAGAGACCCAGTACTTC
CDR3 protein: CAWSNMEGTSGGYDQETQYF

D gene: .
clone size: .
V gene: TRBV28
CDR3 length: 11
J gene: TRBJ1-1
CDR3 DNA: TGTGCCACTACAGGATCCACTGAAGCTTTCTTT
CDR3 protein: CATTGSTEAFF

D gene: .
clone size: once
V gene: TRBV7-9
CDR3 length: 15
J gene: TRBJ1-4
CDR3 DNA: TGTGCCAGCGGGCCACAGGACAGCAAAAATGAAAAACTGTTTTTT
CDR3 protein: CASGPQDSKNEKLFF

D gene: .
clone size: .
V gene: TRBV28
CDR3 length: 16
J gene: TRBJ2-7
CDR3 DNA: TGTGCCAGCAGTCCATCAAGGGGGAAGTCGCTCTACGAGCAGTACTTC
CDR3 protein: CASSPSRGKSLYEQYF

D gene: .
clone size: .
V gene: TRBV7-3
CDR3 length: 15
J gene: TRBJ2-1
CDR3 DNA: TGTGCCAGCAGCCCATTGGTTACAGGGTCCCATGAGCAGTTCTTC
CDR3 protein: CASSPLVTGSHEQFF

D gene: .
clone size: .
V gene: TRBV5-1
CDR3 length: 16
J gene: TRBJ2-2
CDR3 DNA: TGCGCCAGCAGGATGCAAGCAGCGTCGAACACCGGGGAGCTGTTTTTT
CDR3 protein: CASRMQAASNTGELFF

D gene: TRBD1
clone size: .
V gene: TRBV7-9
CDR3 length: 12
J gene: TRBJ2-1
CDR3 DNA: TGTTCCAGCAGCTTAGGGGGCGATGAGCAGTTCTTC
CDR3 protein: CSSSLGGDEQFF

D gene: .
clone size: once
V gene: TRBV5-1
CDR3 length: 17
J gene: TRBJ2-3
CDR3 DNA: TGCGCCAGCAGCACTACCTTCGGGGTAGGGAGCACAGATACGCAGTATTTT
CDR3 protein: CASSTTFGVGSTDTQYF

D gene: .
clone size: .
V gene: TRBV27
CDR3 length: 15
J gene: TRBJ2-6
CDR3 DNA: TGTGCCAGCAGCCTGGACAGCTTTGGGGCCAACGTCCTGACTTTC
CDR3 protein: CASSLDSFGANVLTF

D gene: .
clone size: .
V gene: TRBV30
CDR3 length: 11
J gene: TRBJ2-7
CDR3 DNA: TGTGCCCATAGTGGGAGGACCCAGCAGTACTTC
CDR3 protein: CAHSGRTQQYF

D gene: .
clone size: .
V gene: TRBV28
CDR3 length: 21
J gene: TRBJ1-1
CDR3 DNA: TGTGCCAGCAGTTTATTAACATCATCTATCCGACAGGTGATAAAGAACACTGAAGCTTTCTTT
CDR3 protein: CASSLLTSSIRQVIKNTEAFF